This T cell receptor (beta chain) comes out of a study of cytotoxic CD8 clonotypes in ibrutinib-treated CLL listed by TCRdb under 2021. Study-level background: The cohort had 11 to 12 relapsed/refractory and some 15 treatment-naive patients; under 18 were IGHV unmutated. Samples averaged approximately 240,000 productive templates and 90,000 to 100,000 productive rearrangements. Responses were partial in roughly 24 patients and complete in 2; after median about 70 months follow-up, some 14 stayed in remission and some twelve progressed. All remission and progressive disease samples were collected while patients were still receiving ibrutinib. Longitudinal samples were obtainable from about 30% of the 86 participants in the trial. Cryopreserved peripheral blood mononuclear cells were obtained before treatment, at response, and at either sustained remission or disease progression. Samples at response were collected after a median of around twelve months of treatment, with a range of roughly 6 to 40 months.

Study-wide conclusions, independent of this receptor: Public clonotypes were rare and either shrank or stayed stable during treatment, and the rise in clonality at ibrutinib response reflected expansion of private clonotypes. Lymph node repertoires were not examined, and the timing of sampling was not matched between patients in sustained remission and those whose disease progressed. Baseline clonality exceeded that of age-matched healthy donors and correlated strongly with circulating CD8+ T-cell counts. Clonality rose at ibrutinib response, remained stable during sustained remission, and dropped back toward baseline at progression.

On a MiSeq, deep resolution sequencing aimed for a depth between 1 in 1 million and 1 in 200,000 T cells, with each clonotype covered approximately 9.8x on average. The immunoSEQ hsTCRB Kit was used to generate the TCR beta libraries. As for the authors' bioinformatics: The data were analyzed with ImmunoSEQ Analyzer and ImmunoSEQ Data Assistant, and V, D and J gene assignments followed IMGT definitions. Clonality, which ranges from 0 to 1, was calculated by subtracting the normalized Shannon entropy of productive rearrangement frequencies from one. Only overrepresented clonotypes making up at least 0.05% of each patient's repertoire were included in the public clonotype analysis. Some 13 age-matched healthy donor repertoires from immuneACCESS served as clonality controls. TCRdb re-hosts the immuneACCESS table, in-frame sequences only. Its copies lack some clones; in the studies checked, an unresolved V gene accounts for under half of them, and the cause for the rest is not known. The D gene and trimming were derived from the DNA, and the V and J assignments and clone size from that table. This sample is represented by some 43,000 clones; about 70% of them were singletons. Clones ranked in the top ten supply 9.5% to 15% of the sample.

Ends trimmed: V by 5 bases, J by 7 bases; bases unmatched to a gene: 4. The germline V gene (reference sequence) provides CDR1 MNHEY and CDR2 SMNVEV. From cysteine to phenylalanine, the CDR3 is 12 amino acids long. Here the CDR3 DNA is all that survives: 36 bases in frame from base 1. The time point label, read with the paper, signifies: roughly 12 months on ibrutinib. For TCR beta library preparation, roughly 2 micrograms of genomic DNA were isolated from cryopreserved PBMCs. High-throughput TCR beta sequencing was performed on longitudinal blood samples from CLL patients receiving ibrutinib monotherapy. The patients took part in an open-label, single-center phase 2 trial of ibrutinib monotherapy. On this clone itself: No cognate antigen has been identified for it. Base qualities are not at hand, and no much larger clone is one base apart.

Recombination connected TRBV27 to TRBJ1-1; a stretch of 7 junction bases matches TRBD1. This sequence originates from a human donor with chronic lymphocytic leukemia. The sample was PBMCs, taken after 12 months of ibrutinib treatment. Here is the DNA: TGTGCCAGCAGTGAACAGGGGCGTGAAGCTTTCTTT. Its protein reads: CASSEQGREAFF.